This T cell receptor beta chain was recorded in a study of CD8 T cells in Susac syndrome. About the research overall: There were about six sequenced Susac syndrome patients with active disease and eight or nine in remission.

With random hexamers, reverse transcription was performed on roughly 0.45 to 1 ug of RNA. TCRdb recomputed calls from the immunoSEQ multiplex PCR reads with MiXCR, one row per CDR3 protein. The sample lists around 170,000 distinct CDR3 sequences, roughly 95% occurring once. Study-level findings and limits: There was no clonal expansion in the CD4+ T cell repertoires of Susac syndrome.

This clonotype appeared a single time. Its antigen remains unidentified. V dropped 5 bases and J dropped 10 bases, with 15 bases sitting between them. Per germline, CDR1 SEHNR and CDR2 FQNEAQ (reference sequence). The CDR3 covers 14 residues. The V and J genes are TRBV7-9 and TRBJ1-6; tentatively, D is TRBD1 (6 bases). This receptor was identified in a human donor with Susac syndrome. Sequencing used CD4+ T cells from PBMCs. CDR3 amino acids: CASSNPGGGSPLHF. DNA of the CDR3: TGTGCCAGCAGCAACCCGGGGGGCGGATCACCCCTCCACTTT.